These 20 T cell receptor beta chains share one sample of origin, sequenced in a study of OX40 agonist ivuxolimab in advanced cancers. Libraries were prepared by immunoSEQ multiplex PCR; TCRdb keeps only in-frame clonotypes and omits some of them. In the table there are more than 9,000 clones, 70% to 90% of which are singletons. This specimen consisted of CD4+ or CD8+ T cells sorted from blood, obtained in a trial of the OX40 agonist ivuxolimab. The receptors here all came from an adult with an advanced solid tumor such as melanoma, head and neck, liver or kidney cancer.

The J gene is TRBJ2-4, the V gene TRBV7-6; D is unclear. The CDR3 sequence is 15 residues long. V was trimmed by 1 base and J by 6 bases, leaving 13 bases between them. Germline lookup yields CDR1 SGHVS and CDR2 FNYEAQ. The CDR3 DNA sequence: TGTGCCAGCAGCTTAGTTGGGGTGATGGGAAACATTCAGTACTTC. Residues: CASSLVGVMGNIQYF.

This clone was counted a few times. The chain has TRBV5-5 and TRBJ2-2; D may match TRBD1 or TRBD2 (6 bases each). Per germline, CDR1 SGHKS and CDR2 YYEKEE (reference sequence). V shed 4 bases and J shed 1 base, with 14 bases lying between them. The length of the CDR3 is 16 residues. CDR3: CASSAPEGVNTGELFF. The CDR3 bases are TGTGCCAGCAGCGCGCCGGAGGGGGTGAACACCGGGGAGCTGTTTTTT.

J is TRBJ2-1 and V is TRBV19; TRBD2 is a possible D gene (7 bases). Germline V CDR1 and CDR2: LNHDA, SQIVND (reference sequence). V dropped 2 bases and J dropped 8 bases, with 19 bases sitting between them. This CDR3 is 16 amino acids long. The CDR3 region is CASSISTRGAVDEQFF. The CDR3 DNA sequence: TGTGCCAGTAGTATAAGTACCCGGGGGGCGGTCGATGAGCAGTTCTTC.

Only one count was recorded for this clone. The chain couples TRBV11-2 to TRBJ2-1; 13 positions agree with TRBD2. CDR3 length: 17 amino acids. J lost 2 bases, V lost 1 base, and 2 bases had no gene match. CDR1 is SGHAT, CDR2 FQNNGV, per germline. This CDR3 is CASSLAGTSGAYNEQFF. CDR3 DNA sequence: TGTGCCAGCAGCTTAGCTGGGACTAGCGGGGCCTACAATGAGCAGTTCTTC.

The CDR3 protein is CASTTGVNQPQHF. Written as DNA, the CDR3 is TGTGCCAGCACCACAGGGGTCAATCAGCCCCAGCATTTT. This rearrangement joins TRBV5-6 to TRBJ1-5; TRBD1 matches 7 bases. This CDR3 comprises 13 residues. CDR1 and CDR2 from the germline V gene are SGHDT and YYEEEE. V gave up 6 bases and J gave up 3 bases; unmatched junction bases: 3.

The chain uses TRBV1 and TRBJ1-5; the table's D call, TRBD1, has no DNA check behind it. TRBV1 is an annotated pseudogene. CDR3 length: 16 residues. As DNA, the CDR3 is TGCACCAGCAGCCGGACGGGACAGGGGACCAATCAGCCCCAGCATTTT. This codes for CTSSRTGQGTNQPQHF.

To note about this clone: The junction differs from germline at one of its ends, possibly a read error. V usage is TRBV7-9 and J usage is TRBJ2-6; D is unclear. The length of the CDR3 is 13 residues. Germline CDR1 reads SEHNR; CDR2 reads FQNEAQ (reference sequence). CDR3 sequence (DNA): TGTGCCAGCGGCTTCTCTGGGGCCAACGTCCTGACTTTC. The encoded protein is CASGFSGANVLTF.

The rearrangement joins TRBV5-1 to TRBJ2-3; 11 bases are a match to TRBD2. With V trimmed by 0 bases and J by 4 bases, 4 bases remained unmatched. The CDR3 runs 16 residues. Per the germline V gene, CDR1 is SGHRS and CDR2 is YFSETQ. The CDR3 sequence: CASSLETSGASDTQYF. CDR3 coding DNA: TGCGCCAGCAGCTTGGAGACTAGCGGGGCTTCAGATACGCAGTATTTT. Using reference TRBV5-1 and TRBJ2-3 for the parts outside the CDR3, the full variable domain is KAGVTQTPRYLIKTRGQQVTLSCSPISGHRSVSWYQQTPGQGLQFLFEYFSETQRNKGNFPGRFSGRQFSNSRSEMNVSTLELGDSALYLCASSLETSGASDTQYFGPGTRLTVL.

In this sample, this clone turned up a few times. V gene TRBV5-1 combines with J gene TRBJ2-1; TRBD1 or TRBD2 may be the D gene (5 bases each). Trimming left V 1 base short and J 7 bases short, with 12 bases between. This CDR3 has 14 amino acids. Germline values: CDR1 SGHRS, CDR2 YFSETQ. The CDR3 loop reads CASSLHGANNEQFF. CDR3 nucleotides: TGCGCCAGCAGCTTGCACGGGGCTAATAATGAGCAGTTCTTC.

The rearrangement joins TRBV7-9 to TRBJ2-5, with D maybe TRBD2 (6 bases). The CDR3 runs 17 residues. The V and J ends lost 0 bases and 0 bases respectively, with 14 bases between them. CDR1 SEHNR and CDR2 FQNEAQ come from the germline V gene (reference sequence). Here the CDR3 reads CASSLASPAGYQETQYF. The CDR3 nucleotides read TGTGCCAGCAGCTTAGCGTCCCCAGCGGGCTACCAAGAGACCCAGTACTTC.

J is TRBJ2-3 and V is TRBV6-4; 12 bases fit TRBD2. From germline, CDR1 is MRHNA and CDR2 SNTAGT. The CDR3 sequence is 13 residues long. CDR3 in amino acids: CAILAGGSDTQYF. CDR3 coding DNA: TGTGCGATCCTAGCGGGGGGGTCAGATACGCAGTATTTT.

The chain has TRBV7-2 and TRBJ2-7; the match to TRBD2 covers 8 bases. Germline assignment: CDR1 SGHTA and CDR2 FQGNSA. J was trimmed by 3 bases and V by 5 bases; bases with no gene match: 9. The CDR3 totals 15 residues. The CDR3 loop is CASSQSQRGFYEQYF. DNA for the CDR3: TGTGCCAGCAGCCAGAGCCAGCGGGGGTTCTACGAGCAGTACTTC.

The chain is built from TRBV5-4 and TRBJ2-7; 8 bases line up with TRBD2. Germline V gene data show CDR1 as SGHNT and CDR2 as YYREEE (reference sequence). The CDR3 sequence is 15 residues long. Trimming removed 0 bases from V and 5 bases from J; junction bases left unmatched: 7. CDR3 nucleotide sequence: TGTGCCAGCAGCTTGGGCGGCCCGGGGGGGAACGAGCAGTACTTC. It is translated as CASSLGGPGGNEQYF. Drawing the rest from reference TRBV5-4 and TRBJ2-7, the complete variable domain is ETGVTQSPTHLIKTRGQQVTLRCSSQSGHNTVSWYQQALGQGPQFIFQYYREEENGRGNFPPRFSGLQFPNYSSELNVNALELDDSALYLCASSLGGPGGNEQYFGPGTRLTVT.

CDR3 DNA sequence: TGTGCCAGCAGTTACTCTTCCAGGGTCAACGAGCAGTACTTC. It specifies CASSYSSRVNEQYF. This rearrangement joins TRBV6-6 to TRBJ2-7; weak D call: TRBD1 (5 bases). Germline CDR1 is MNHNY and CDR2 is SVGAGI (reference sequence). V was cut by 0 bases and J by 5 bases, with 11 bases left in between. The CDR3 is 14 amino acids.

The rearrangement links TRBV6-5 to TRBJ1-2; possible D gene TRBD1, 5 bases. The ends were cut back, 1 base at V and 4 bases at J, with 13 bases in the middle. Per the germline V gene, CDR1 is MNHEY and CDR2 is SVGAGI. CDR3 size: 15 residues. CDR3 in DNA: TGTGCCAGCAGTTACTACCCTCAGGGACCCTATGGCTACACCTTC. It translates to CASSYYPQGPYGYTF.

This clone was picked up one time. This chain links TRBV5-1 with TRBJ2-3; TRBD2 matches 7 bases. The CDR3 spans 14 residues. The germline gives CDR1 SGHRS, CDR2 YFSETQ. V dropped 6 bases and J dropped 2; count of bases not matched to a gene: 6. This CDR3 is CASTWSGDTDTQYF. The DNA for the CDR3 is TGCGCCAGCACATGGAGCGGGGACACAGATACGCAGTATTTT.

J is TRBJ1-1 and V is TRBV10-1; D is unresolved. The CDR3 extends over 12 amino acids. Germline values: CDR1 WNHNN, CDR2 SYGVQD (reference sequence). Trimming removed 3 bases at V and 5 bases at J, with 7 bases between. The CDR3 is CASSEGRTEAFF. CDR3 nucleotide sequence: TGCGCCAGCAGTGAAGGGCGGACTGAAGCTTTCTTT.

The chain is built from TRBV7-9 and TRBJ2-1; 11 bases are shared with TRBD1. Trimming took 2 bases from V and 3 from J; bases not matched to a gene: 3. The germline CDR1 and CDR2 sequences are SEHNR and FQNEAQ (reference sequence). The CDR3 length is 16 residues. The CDR3 is CASSLTGQGVYNEQFF. CDR3 sequence (DNA): TGTGCCAGCAGCTTAACGGGACAGGGGGTCTACAATGAGCAGTTCTTC.

The chain recombines TRBV27 with TRBJ1-1; D uncertain. Germline-derived CDR1 and CDR2 are MNHEY and SMNVEV (reference sequence). The germline V and J ends were trimmed by 6 bases and 3 bases, with 14 bases remaining between them. The CDR3 runs 14 residues. Here the CDR3 reads CASSSLIEDTEAFF. Here the CDR3 DNA reads TGTGCCAGCAGCTCCCTAATCGAGGACACTGAAGCTTTCTTT.

This clone appeared a single time. V gene TRBV27 combines with J gene TRBJ1-5; unclear D gene. The CDR3 consists of 14 residues. Deletions cut 5 bases from V and 2 bases from J, with 10 bases between. Germline loops: CDR1 MNHEY, CDR2 SMNVEV (reference sequence). The CDR3 here is CASSPVGGNQPQHF. The CDR3 DNA reads TGTGCCAGCAGTCCCGTCGGGGGCAATCAGCCCCAGCATTTT.